This T cell receptor beta chain was profiled in a study of T cells in Graves' hyperthyroidism and ophthalmopathy. Trimming pared 5 bases from V and 8 bases from J, leaving 12 bases between. This CDR3 comprises 12 residues. Germline V gene data show CDR1 as MNHEY and CDR2 as SVGAGI. This clonotype was detected ten times or more. Researchers amplified the TCR beta CDR3 regions from RNA transcripts. With the HTBI primer set, the TCR CDR3 went through a first round of RT-PCR. A single record per CDR3 protein comes from TCRdb applying MiXCR to the multiplex PCR reads. The top ten clones hold 7% to 10% of a sample with approximately 870,000 distinct CDR3 sequences, roughly 40% of them seen once. Patients were aged 18 to 65, had disease duration under 2 months, and had newly diagnosed hyperthyroidism. The authors took PBMCs from 10 ml fresh peripheral blood.

Sequenced input: blood. The V gene is TRBV6-5, the J gene TRBJ1-1; D remains unclear. The sequence was obtained from a man aged 18 to 29 with Graves' hyperthyroidism. The CDR3 region is CASSTVRSEAFF. In DNA, the CDR3 is TGTGCCAGCAGTACGGTCCGATCCGAAGCTTTCTTT.